These 5 T cell receptor beta chains were all obtained from the same sample, sequenced in a study of T cells after yellow fever vaccination. TCRdb reanalysed the 5' RACE reads using MiXCR and keeps one entry per CDR3 protein. This sample yields 140,000 to 150,000 distinct CDR3 sequences, of which about 7% are seen a single time; approximately 0.64% belongs to the top ten. Sequences were derived from CD4+ T cells sorted from PBMCs, sampled 10 days after the yellow fever booster vaccination. These receptors were collected from a man in his thirties or forties who received the YFV17D yellow fever vaccine.

This clonotype has ten or more counts. The genes are TRBV5-1 and TRBJ1-1; the match to TRBD1 covers 7 bases. The J segment lost 1 base and the V segment lost 4 bases, leaving 10 bases of the junction unmatched. Germline V lookup: CDR1 SGHRS, CDR2 YFSETQ. CDR3 length: 16 residues. CDR3 loop: CASSATGRAQNTEAFF. The DNA for the CDR3 is TGCGCCAGCAGCGCGACAGGGAGGGCCCAGAACACTGAAGCTTTCTTT.

At least ten counts were recorded for this clonotype. The V and J genes are TRBV5-1 and TRBJ2-4, with D maybe TRBD1 (5 bases). Trimming shortened V by 0 bases and J by 8 bases, and 15 bases separated the two germline ends. This CDR3 has 15 residues. Per the germline V gene, CDR1 is SGHRS and CDR2 is YFSETQ. CDR3 DNA: TGCGCCAGCAGCTTGGAAGGGCAGGGCTGGGACATTCAGTACTTC. Amino acid sequence: CASSLEGQGWDIQYF.

This clonotype was seen many times. The chain recombines TRBV27 with TRBJ2-1; D may be TRBD2 (8 bases). Germline CDR1 MNHEY, CDR2 SMNVEV (reference sequence). V was cut by 8 bases and J by 7 bases, with 24 bases left in between. This CDR3 comprises 16 residues. CDR3: CASSYRGLSGSNEQFF. The DNA for the CDR3 is TGTGCCAGCTCCTACAGGGGACTAAGCGGGAGTAATGAGCAGTTCTTC.

This clonotype was detected a few times. The chain couples TRBV14 to TRBJ2-7; 7 bases match TRBD1. This CDR3 has 16 amino acids. Germline V gene lookup returns CDR1 SGHDN and CDR2 FVKESK. V lost 0 bases, J lost 1 base, and 6 bases stayed unmatched. CDR3 region: CASSQETGFDSYEQYF. As DNA, the CDR3 is TGTGCCAGCAGCCAAGAGACAGGGTTTGATTCCTACGAGCAGTACTTC.

Concerning this clonotype itself: A clone one base away is much larger, so this may be a read error. The chain couples TRBV19 to TRBJ1-2; possibly TRBD1 for D (6 bases). V dropped 5 bases and J dropped 2 bases, with 15 bases sitting between them. Germline V gene lookup returns CDR1 LNHDA and CDR2 SQIVND (reference sequence). The CDR3 totals 15 residues. The CDR3 bases are TGTGCCAGTAGTGCTCGGGACATGGGAAACTATGGCTACACCTTC. Protein sequence: CASSARDMGNYGYTF.